This T cell receptor (beta chain) was identified during a study of immune characterization of retroperitoneal liposarcoma. In TCRdb, the PCR reads were re-called with MiXCR into one record per CDR3 protein. The table shows roughly 2,300 distinct CDR3 sequences, with 40% to 60% occurring only once. The CDR3 has 19 amino acids. The germline V gene encodes CDR1 MNHNS and CDR2 SASEGT. This clonotype was seen more than once but under ten times. Material for sequencing was tumor tissue. The sequence was obtained from a female donor with retroperitoneal liposarcoma. The chain carries TRBV6-1 and TRBJ2-1; 8 nucleotides line up with TRBD2. The closer fit of TRBJ2-7 to the DNA end suggests the J call may be wrong. The CDR3 DNA is TGTGCCAGCAGTGGTCCGGGACTAGAGTGGGGACTACCTTACAATGAGCAGTACTTC. Translating it yields CASSGPGLEWGLPYNEQYF.